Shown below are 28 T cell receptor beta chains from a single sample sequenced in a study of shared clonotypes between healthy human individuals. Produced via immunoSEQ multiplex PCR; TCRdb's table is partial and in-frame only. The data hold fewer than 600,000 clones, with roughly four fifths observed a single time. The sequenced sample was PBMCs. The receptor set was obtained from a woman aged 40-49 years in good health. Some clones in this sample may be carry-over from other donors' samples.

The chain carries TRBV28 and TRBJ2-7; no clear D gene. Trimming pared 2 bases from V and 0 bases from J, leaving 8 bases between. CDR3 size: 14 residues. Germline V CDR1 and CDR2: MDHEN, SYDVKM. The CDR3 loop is CASSLKGHSYEQYF. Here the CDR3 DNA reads TGTGCCAGCAGTTTAAAGGGCCACTCCTACGAGCAGTACTTC.

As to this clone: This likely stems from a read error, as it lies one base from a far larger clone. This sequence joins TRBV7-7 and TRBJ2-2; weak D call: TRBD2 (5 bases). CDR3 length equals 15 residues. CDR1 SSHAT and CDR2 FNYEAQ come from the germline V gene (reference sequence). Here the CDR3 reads CASSPKDSNTGELFF. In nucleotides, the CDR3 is TGTGCTAGCAGCCCCAAGGACTCGAACACCGGGGAGCTGTTTTTT.

The CDR3 is CASSPRGDSGANVLTF. The CDR3 DNA follows: TGCGCCAGCAGCCCAAGGGGGGACTCTGGGGCCAACGTCCTGACTTTC. This chain uses TRBV10-1 with TRBJ2-6; D may correspond to TRBD1 or TRBD2 (6 bases each). This CDR3 contains 16 residues. Trimming stripped 6 bases from V and 0 bases from J, with 12 bases between. Per germline, CDR1 WNHNN and CDR2 SYGVQD (reference sequence).

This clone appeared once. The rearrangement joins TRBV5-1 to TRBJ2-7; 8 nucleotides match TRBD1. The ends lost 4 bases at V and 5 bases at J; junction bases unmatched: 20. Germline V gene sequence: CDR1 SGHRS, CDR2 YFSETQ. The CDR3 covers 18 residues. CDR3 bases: TGCGCCAGCAGCCCGGGCTGGGTGGGGACAGGAGTCCCCCACGAGCAGTACTTC. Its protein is CASSPGWVGTGVPHEQYF.

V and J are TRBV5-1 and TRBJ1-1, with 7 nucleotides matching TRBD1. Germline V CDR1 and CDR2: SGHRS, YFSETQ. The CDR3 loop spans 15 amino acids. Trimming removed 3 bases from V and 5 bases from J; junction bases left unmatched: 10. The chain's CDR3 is CASSWEEGARTEAFF. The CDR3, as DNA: TGCGCCAGCAGCTGGGAAGAGGGGGCGAGGACTGAAGCTTTCTTT.

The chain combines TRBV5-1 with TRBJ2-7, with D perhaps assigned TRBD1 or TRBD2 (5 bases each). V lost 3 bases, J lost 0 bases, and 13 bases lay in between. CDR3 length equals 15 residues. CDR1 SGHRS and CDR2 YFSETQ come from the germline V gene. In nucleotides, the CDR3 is TGCGCCAGCAGCTCCGGGACGGGGATCTCCTACGAGCAGTACTTC. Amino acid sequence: CASSSGTGISYEQYF.

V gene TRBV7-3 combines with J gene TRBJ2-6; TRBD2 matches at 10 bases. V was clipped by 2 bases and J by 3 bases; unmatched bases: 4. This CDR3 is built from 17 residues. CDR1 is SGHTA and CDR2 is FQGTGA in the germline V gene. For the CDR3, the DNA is TGTGCCAGCAGCTTAGGGCTAGCGGGAGTTGGGGCCAACGTCCTGACTTTC. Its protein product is CASSLGLAGVGANVLTF.

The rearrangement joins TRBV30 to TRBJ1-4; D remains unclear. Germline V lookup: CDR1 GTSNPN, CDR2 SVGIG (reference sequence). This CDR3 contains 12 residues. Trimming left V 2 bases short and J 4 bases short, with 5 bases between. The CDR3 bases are TGTGCCTGGAGTACCAGTAATGAAAAACTGTTTTTT. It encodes CAWSTSNEKLFF. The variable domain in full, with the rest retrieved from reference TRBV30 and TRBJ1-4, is SQTIHQWPATLVQPVGSPLSLECTVEGTSNPNLYWYRQAAGRGLQLLFYSVGIGQISSEVPQNLSASRPQDRQFILSSKKLLLSDSGFYLCAWSTSNEKLFFGSGTQLSVL.

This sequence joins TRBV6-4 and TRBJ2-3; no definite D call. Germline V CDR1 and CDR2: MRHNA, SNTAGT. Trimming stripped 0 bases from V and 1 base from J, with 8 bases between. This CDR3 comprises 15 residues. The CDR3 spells CASSDSAAGTDTQYF. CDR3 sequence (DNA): TGTGCCAGCAGTGACTCGGCTGCTGGCACAGATACGCAGTATTTT.

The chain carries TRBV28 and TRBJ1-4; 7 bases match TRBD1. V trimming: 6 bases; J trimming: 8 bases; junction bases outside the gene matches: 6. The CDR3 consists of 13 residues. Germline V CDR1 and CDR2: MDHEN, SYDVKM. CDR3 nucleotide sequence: TGTGCCAGCAGGGGGACAGTCGGAGAAAAACTGTTTTTT. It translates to CASRGTVGEKLFF.

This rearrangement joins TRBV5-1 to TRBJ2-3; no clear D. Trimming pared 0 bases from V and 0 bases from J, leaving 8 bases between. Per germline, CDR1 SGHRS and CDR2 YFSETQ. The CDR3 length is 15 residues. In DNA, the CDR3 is TGCGCCAGCAGCTTGGTGGGGTCAAGCACAGATACGCAGTATTTT. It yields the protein CASSLVGSSTDTQYF.

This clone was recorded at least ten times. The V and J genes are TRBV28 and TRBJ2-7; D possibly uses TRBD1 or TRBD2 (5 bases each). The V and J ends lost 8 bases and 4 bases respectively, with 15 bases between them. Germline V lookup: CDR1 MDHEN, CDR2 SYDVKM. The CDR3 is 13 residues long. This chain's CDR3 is CASRRGRQYEQYF. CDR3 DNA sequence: TGTGCCAGCCGCCGGGGCAGGCAGTACGAGCAGTACTTC. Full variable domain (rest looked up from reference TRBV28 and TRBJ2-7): DVKVTQSSRYLVKRTGEKVFLECVQDMDHENMFWYRQDPGLGLRLIYFSYDVKMKEKGDIPEGYSVSREKKERFSLILESASTNQTSMYLCASRRGRQYEQYFGPGTRLTVT.

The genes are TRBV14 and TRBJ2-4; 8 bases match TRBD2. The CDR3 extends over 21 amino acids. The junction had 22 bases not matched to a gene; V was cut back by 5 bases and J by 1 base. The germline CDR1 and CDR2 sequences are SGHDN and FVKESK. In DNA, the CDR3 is TGTGCCAGCAGCGGCCGACCTGATGGGCGGTCGACGGGGGGGGCCAAAAACATTCAGTACTTC. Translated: CASSGRPDGRSTGGAKNIQYF. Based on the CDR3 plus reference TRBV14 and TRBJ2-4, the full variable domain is EAGVTQFPSHSVIEKGQTVTLRCDPISGHDNLYWYRRVMGKEIKFLLHFVKESKQDESGMPNNRFLAERTGGTYSTLKVQPAELEDSGVYFCASSGRPDGRSTGGAKNIQYFGAGTRLSVL.

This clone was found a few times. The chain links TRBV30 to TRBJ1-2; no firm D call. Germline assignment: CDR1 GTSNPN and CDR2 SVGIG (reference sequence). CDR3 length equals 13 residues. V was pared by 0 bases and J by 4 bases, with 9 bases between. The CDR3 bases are TGTGCCTGGAGTGTTCAGACCATCTATGGCTACACCTTC. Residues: CAWSVQTIYGYTF.

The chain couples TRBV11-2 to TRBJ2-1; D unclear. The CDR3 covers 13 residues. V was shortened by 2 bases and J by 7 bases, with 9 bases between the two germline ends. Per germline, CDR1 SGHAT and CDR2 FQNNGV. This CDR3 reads CASSLLTTNEQFF. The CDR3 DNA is TGTGCCAGCAGCTTACTGACAACAAATGAGCAGTTCTTC.

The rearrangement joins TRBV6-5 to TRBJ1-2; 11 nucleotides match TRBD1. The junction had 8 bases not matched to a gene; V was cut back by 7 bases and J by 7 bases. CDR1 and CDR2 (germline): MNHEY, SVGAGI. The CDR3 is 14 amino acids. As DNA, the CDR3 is TGTGCCAGCACCACAGGACAGGGGGCGCGTGGCTACACCTTC. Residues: CASTTGQGARGYTF.

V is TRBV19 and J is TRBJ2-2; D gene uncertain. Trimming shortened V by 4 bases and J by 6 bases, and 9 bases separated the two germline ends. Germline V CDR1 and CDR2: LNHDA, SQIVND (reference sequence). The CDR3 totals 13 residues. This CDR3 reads CASSSSPPGELFF. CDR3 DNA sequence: TGTGCCAGTAGTAGCTCCCCCCCCGGGGAGCTGTTTTTT.

CDR3 nucleotides: TGCGCCAGCAGCCAAGATGTGGTTAGTTATGAGAACACTGAAGCTTTCTTT. This gives the protein CASSQDVVSYENTEAFF. J is TRBJ1-1 and V is TRBV4-1; unclear D gene. The CDR3 length is 17 residues. V was shortened by 0 bases and J by 1 base, with 15 bases between the two germline ends. Germline CDR1 reads MGHRA; CDR2 reads YSYEKL.

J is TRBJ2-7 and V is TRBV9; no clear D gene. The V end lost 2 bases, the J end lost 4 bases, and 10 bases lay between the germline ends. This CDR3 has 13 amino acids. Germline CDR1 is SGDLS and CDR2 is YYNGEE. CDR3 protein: CASSVGFSYEQYF. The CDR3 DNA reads TGTGCCAGCAGCGTGGGGTTCTCGTACGAGCAGTACTTC.

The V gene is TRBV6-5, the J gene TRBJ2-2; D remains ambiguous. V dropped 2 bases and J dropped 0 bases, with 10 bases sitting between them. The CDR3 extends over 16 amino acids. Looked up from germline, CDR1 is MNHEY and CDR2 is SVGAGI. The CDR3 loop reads CASSYRAESNTGELFF. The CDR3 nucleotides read TGTGCCAGCAGTTACCGGGCGGAGTCGAACACCGGGGAGCTGTTTTTT.

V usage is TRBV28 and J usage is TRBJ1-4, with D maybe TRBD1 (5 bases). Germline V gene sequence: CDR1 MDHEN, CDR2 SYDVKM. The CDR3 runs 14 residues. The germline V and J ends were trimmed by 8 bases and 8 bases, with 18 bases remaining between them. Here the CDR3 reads CASLTAQGDEKLFF. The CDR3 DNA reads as TGTGCCAGCCTTACGGCGCAGGGAGACGAAAAACTGTTTTTT.

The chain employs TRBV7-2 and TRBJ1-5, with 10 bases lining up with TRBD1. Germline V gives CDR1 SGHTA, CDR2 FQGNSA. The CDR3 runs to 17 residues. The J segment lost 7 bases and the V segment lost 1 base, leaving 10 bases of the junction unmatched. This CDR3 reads CASSLDPGGQGDQPQHF. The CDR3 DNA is TGTGCCAGCAGCTTAGACCCCGGCGGACAGGGGGACCAGCCCCAGCATTTT.

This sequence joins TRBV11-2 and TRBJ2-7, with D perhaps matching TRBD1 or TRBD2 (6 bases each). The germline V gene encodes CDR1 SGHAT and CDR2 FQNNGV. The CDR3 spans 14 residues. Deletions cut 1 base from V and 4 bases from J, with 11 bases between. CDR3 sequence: CASSLGGALYEQYF. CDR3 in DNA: TGTGCCAGCAGCTTAGGGGGGGCCTTGTACGAGCAGTACTTC.

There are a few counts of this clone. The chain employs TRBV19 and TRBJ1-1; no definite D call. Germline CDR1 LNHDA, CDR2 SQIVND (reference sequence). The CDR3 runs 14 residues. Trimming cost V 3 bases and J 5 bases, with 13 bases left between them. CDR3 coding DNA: TGTGCCAGTAGTATGGGCCGGAGTGATACTGAAGCTTTCTTT. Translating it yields CASSMGRSDTEAFF.

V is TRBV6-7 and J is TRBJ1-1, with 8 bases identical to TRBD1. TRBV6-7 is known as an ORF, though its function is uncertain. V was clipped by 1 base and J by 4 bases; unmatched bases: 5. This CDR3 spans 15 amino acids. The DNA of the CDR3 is TGTGCCAGCAGTTACTTTACAGGGGGAATCACTGAAGCTTTCTTT. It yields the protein CASSYFTGGITEAFF.

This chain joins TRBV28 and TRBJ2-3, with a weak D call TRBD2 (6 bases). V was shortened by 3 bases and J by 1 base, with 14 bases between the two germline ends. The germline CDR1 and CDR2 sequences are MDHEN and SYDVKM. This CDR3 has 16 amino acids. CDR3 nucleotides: TGTGCCAGCAGTTTGACAGCGGGTCGCCGCACAGATACGCAGTATTTT. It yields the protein CASSLTAGRRTDTQYF.

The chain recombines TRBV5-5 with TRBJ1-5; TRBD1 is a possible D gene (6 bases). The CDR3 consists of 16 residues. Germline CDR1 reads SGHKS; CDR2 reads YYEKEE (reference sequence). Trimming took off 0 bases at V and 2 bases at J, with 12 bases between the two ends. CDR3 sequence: CASSLDGGGGNQPQHF. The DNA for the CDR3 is TGTGCCAGCAGCTTGGATGGGGGCGGGGGCAATCAGCCCCAGCATTTT. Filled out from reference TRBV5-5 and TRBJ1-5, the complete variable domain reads DAGVTQSPTHLIKTRGQQVTLRCSPISGHKSVSWYQQVLGQGPQFIFQYYEKEERGRGNFPDRFSARQFPNYSSELNVNALLLGDSALYLCASSLDGGGGNQPQHFGDGTRLSIL.

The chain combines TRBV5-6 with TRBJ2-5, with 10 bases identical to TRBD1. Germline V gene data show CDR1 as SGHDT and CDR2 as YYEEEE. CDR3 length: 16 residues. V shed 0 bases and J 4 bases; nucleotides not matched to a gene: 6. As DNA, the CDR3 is TGTGCCAGCAGCTTGGTTGTGACAGGGGGCCGAGAGACCCAGTACTTC. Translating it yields CASSLVVTGGRETQYF.